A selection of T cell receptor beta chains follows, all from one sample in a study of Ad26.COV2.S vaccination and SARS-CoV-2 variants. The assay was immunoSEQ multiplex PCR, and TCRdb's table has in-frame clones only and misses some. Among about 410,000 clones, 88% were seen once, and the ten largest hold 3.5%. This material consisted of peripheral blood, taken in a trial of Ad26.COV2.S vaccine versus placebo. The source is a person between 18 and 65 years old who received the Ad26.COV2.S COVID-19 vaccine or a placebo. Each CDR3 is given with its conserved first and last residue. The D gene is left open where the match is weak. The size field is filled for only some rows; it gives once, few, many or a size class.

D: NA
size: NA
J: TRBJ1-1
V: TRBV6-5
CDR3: CATSFRAEAFF
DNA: TGTGCCACCAGTTTTCGGGCTGAAGCTTTCTTT

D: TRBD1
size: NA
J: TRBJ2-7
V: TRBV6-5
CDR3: CASSYYGTGGYEQYF
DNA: TGTGCCAGCAGTTACTATGGGACAGGGGGTTACGAGCAGTACTTC

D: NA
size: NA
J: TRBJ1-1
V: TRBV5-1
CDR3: CASTENTLNTEAFF
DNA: TGCGCCAGTACAGAGAATACCCTGAACACTGAAGCTTTCTTT

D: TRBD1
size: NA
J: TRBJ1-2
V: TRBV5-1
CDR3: CASSLPSTGEGYTF
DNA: TGCGCCAGCAGCTTGCCCTCTACAGGGGAAGGCTACACCTTC

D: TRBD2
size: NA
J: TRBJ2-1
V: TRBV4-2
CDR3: CASSQASGLADNEQFF
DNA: TGTGCCAGCAGCCAAGCCTCGGGACTAGCGGACAATGAGCAGTTCTTC

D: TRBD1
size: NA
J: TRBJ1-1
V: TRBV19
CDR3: CASSMRDRGPEAFF
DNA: TGTGCCAGTAGTATGAGGGACAGGGGGCCAGAAGCTTTCTTT

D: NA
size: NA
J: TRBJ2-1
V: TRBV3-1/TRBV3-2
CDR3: CASSPRAGSNEQFF
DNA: TGTGCCAGCAGCCCGAGGGCGGGGTCGAATGAGCAGTTCTTC

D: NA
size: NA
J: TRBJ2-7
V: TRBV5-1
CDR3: CASSSGGTVSYEQYF
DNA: TGCGCCAGCAGCTCCGGGGGGACAGTCTCCTACGAGCAGTACTTC

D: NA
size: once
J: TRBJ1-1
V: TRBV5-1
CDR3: CASSEYQGNPEAFF
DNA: TGCGCCAGCAGCGAGTACCAGGGGAACCCTGAAGCTTTCTTT

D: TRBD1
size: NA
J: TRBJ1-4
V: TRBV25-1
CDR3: CASSISTGGGKLFF
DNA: TGTGCCAGCAGTATTTCGACAGGGGGAGGCAAACTGTTTTTT

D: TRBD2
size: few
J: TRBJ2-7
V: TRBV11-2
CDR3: CASSLSALAGSYEQYF
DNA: TGTGCCAGCAGCTTAAGTGCACTAGCGGGATCCTACGAGCAGTACTTC

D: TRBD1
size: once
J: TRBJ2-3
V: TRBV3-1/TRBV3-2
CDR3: CASSQDRGLSNTQYF
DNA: TGTGCCAGCAGCCAGGACAGGGGGCTTTCGAATACGCAGTATTTT

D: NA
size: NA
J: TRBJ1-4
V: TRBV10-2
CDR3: CASSPGGHGEKLFF
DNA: TGCGCCAGCTCTCCTGGGGGGCATGGTGAAAAACTGTTTTTT

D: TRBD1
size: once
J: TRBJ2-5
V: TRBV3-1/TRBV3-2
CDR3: CASSSQPGQFSETQYF
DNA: TGTGCCAGCAGCTCACAACCGGGACAGTTTTCAGAGACCCAGTACTTC

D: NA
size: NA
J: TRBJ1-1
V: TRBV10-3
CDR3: CAIRGRGTEAFF
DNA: TGTGCCATCCGGGGGAGGGGAACTGAAGCTTTCTTT

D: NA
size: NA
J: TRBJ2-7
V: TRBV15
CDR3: CATSRDADSYEQYF
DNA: TGTGCCACCAGCAGAGATGCGGACAGCTACGAGCAGTACTTC

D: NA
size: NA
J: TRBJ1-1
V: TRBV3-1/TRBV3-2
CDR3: CASSQGSLGEAFF
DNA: TGTGCCAGCAGCCAAGGAAGTTTGGGTGAAGCTTTCTTT

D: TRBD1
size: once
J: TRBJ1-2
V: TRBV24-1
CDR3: CATSETGTDYGYTF
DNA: TGTGCCACCAGTGAGACAGGGACTGACTATGGCTACACCTTC

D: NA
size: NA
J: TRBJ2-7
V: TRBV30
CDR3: CAWIDVYEQYF
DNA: TGTGCCTGGATAGATGTCTACGAGCAGTACTTC

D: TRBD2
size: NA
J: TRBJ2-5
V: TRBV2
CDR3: CASNFVERGVRETQYF
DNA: TGTGCCAGCAACTTCGTCGAGCGGGGGGTTCGGGAGACCCAGTACTTC

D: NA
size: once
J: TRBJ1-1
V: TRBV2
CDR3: CASRNRNSNTEAFF
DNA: TGTGCCAGCAGAAACCGGAACTCTAACACTGAAGCTTTCTTT

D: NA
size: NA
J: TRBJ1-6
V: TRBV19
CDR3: CASRQGSSPLHF
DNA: TGTGCCAGTAGACAGGGTTCTTCACCCCTCCACTTT

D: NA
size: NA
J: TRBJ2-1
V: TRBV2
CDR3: CARDERVGSYNEQFF
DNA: TGTGCCAGAGACGAGCGGGTCGGCTCCTACAATGAGCAGTTCTTC

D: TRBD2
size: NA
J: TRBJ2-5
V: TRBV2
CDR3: CASSSSGGLQETQYF
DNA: TGTGCCAGCAGTTCTAGCGGGGGACTTCAAGAGACCCAGTACTTC

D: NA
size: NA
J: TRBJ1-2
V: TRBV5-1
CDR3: CASSLARLLQGVLYGYTF
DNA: TGCGCCAGCAGCTTGGCCCGATTACTACAGGGAGTACTCTATGGCTACACCTTC

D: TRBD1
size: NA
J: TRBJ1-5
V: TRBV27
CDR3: CASRPGTGLYSNQPQHF
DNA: TGTGCCAGCAGACCCGGGACAGGCCTCTATAGCAATCAGCCCCAGCATTTT

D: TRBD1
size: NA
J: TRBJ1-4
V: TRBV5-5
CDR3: CASSLGDRVEEKLFF
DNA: TGTGCCAGCAGCTTGGGTGACAGGGTGGAGGAAAAACTGTTTTTT

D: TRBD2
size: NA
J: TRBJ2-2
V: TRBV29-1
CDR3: CSVEDLRGAAGELFF
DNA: TGCAGCGTTGAAGATTTGCGGGGGGCGGCCGGGGAGCTGTTTTTT

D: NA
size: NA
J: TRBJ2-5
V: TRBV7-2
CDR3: CASSLDPGAQETQYF
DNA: TGTGCCAGCAGCTTAGATCCGGGGGCACAAGAGACCCAGTACTTC

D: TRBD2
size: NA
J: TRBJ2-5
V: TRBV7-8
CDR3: CASSLVRVPETSGERERETQYF
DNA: TGTGCCAGCAGCTTAGTGAGGGTCCCGGAGACTAGCGGGGAGCGGGAGCGAGAGACCCAGTACTTC

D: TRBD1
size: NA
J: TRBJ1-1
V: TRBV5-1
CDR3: CASRSGDRGNAEAFF
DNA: TGCGCCAGCAGATCCGGAGACAGGGGGAACGCTGAAGCTTTCTTT

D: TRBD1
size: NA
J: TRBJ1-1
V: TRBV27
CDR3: CASSLRGRGDTEAFF
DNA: TGTGCCAGCAGTTTAAGGGGGCGAGGGGACACTGAAGCTTTCTTT

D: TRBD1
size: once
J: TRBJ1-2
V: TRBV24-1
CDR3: CATSQQGGDGYTF
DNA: TGTGCCACCTCCCAGCAGGGGGGGGATGGCTACACCTTC

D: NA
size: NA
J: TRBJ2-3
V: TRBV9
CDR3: CASSALSTSDTQYF
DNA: TGTGCCAGCAGCGCCCTCTCAACTTCAGATACGCAGTATTTT

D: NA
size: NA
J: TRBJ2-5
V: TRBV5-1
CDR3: CASSLEVQETQYF
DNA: TGCGCCAGCAGCTTGGAAGTCCAAGAGACCCAGTACTTC

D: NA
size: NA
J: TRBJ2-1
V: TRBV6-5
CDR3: CASSYSSNNEQFF
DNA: TGTGCCAGCAGTTACTCGAGCAACAATGAGCAGTTCTTC

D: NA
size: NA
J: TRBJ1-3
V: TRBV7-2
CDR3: CASSWPGQGAGNTIYF
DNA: TGTGCCAGCAGTTGGCCGGGACAAGGGGCTGGAAACACCATATATTTT

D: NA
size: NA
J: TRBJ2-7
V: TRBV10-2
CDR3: CASSEQGDEQYF
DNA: TGCGCCAGCAGTGAGCAGGGAGACGAGCAGTACTTC

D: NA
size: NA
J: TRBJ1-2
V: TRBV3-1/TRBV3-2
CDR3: CASSQEGGYTF
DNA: TGTGCCAGCAGCCAAGAGGGTGGCTACACCTTC

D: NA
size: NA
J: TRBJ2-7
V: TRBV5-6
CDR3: CASSAGTLLGEQYF
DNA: TGTGCCAGCAGCGCCGGGACCCTACTGGGCGAGCAGTACTTC

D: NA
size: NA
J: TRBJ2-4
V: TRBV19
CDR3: CASSVGQPRGIQYF
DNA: TGTGCCAGTAGTGTGGGTCAGCCTCGGGGCATTCAGTACTTC

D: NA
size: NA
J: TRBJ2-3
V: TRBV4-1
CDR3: CASSQDVRVGTDTQYF
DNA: TGCGCCAGCAGCCAAGATGTACGGGTAGGCACAGATACGCAGTATTTT

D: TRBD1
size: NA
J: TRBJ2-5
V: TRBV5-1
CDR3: CASSWTRGTGDVETQYF
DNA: TGCGCCAGCAGCTGGACCCGTGGGACAGGGGATGTGGAGACCCAGTACTTC

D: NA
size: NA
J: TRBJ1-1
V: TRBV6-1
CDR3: CASSEDREVTEAFF
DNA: TGTGCCAGCAGTGAAGACAGGGAAGTCACTGAAGCTTTCTTT

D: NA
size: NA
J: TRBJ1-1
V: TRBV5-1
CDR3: CASSSPFVNTEAFF
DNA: TGCGCCAGCAGCTCCCCGTTTGTGAACACTGAAGCTTTCTTT